This T cell receptor (beta chain) was documented in a study of regulatory T cells in long-lasting Graves disease (dated by TCRdb to the early 2020s). About the investigation overall: In the newly diagnosed Graves' disease group, patients had been taking antithyroid drugs for less than 3 months. Persistent Graves' disease patients were compared with newly diagnosed Graves' disease patients by peripheral blood TCR sequencing and RNA sequencing. The study was conducted in China and was registered as a clinical trial. A total of 33 samples underwent TCR sequencing, from roughly 13 patients with persistent Graves' disease and 20 or so patients with newly diagnosed Graves' disease.

The library was generated by multiplex PCR. Reads for this sample came from an Illumina HiSeq 4000. TCR beta libraries were built with iRepertoire HTBI primers and Arm-PCR amplification of CDR3 regions. Before sequencing, the PCR products went through gel purification. Turning to the authors' computational methods: Gene usage analysis of CDR3 amino acid clonotypes relied on the roughly 58 TRBV and 12 to 15 TRBJ segments identified across samples. COPE and FqMerger were used to merge the filtered high-quality paired reads into contigs. BLAST was used to align contigs to IMGT TRBV, TRBD and TRBJ reference genes, and CDR3 was defined according to IMGT. Any clonotype with a frequency above 0.1% was classified as a highly expanded clone. Shannon entropy was used to measure repertoire diversity, and the Gini coefficient was used to measure V-J evenness. A clonotype found in more than one individual was treated as public. TCRdb reran the public reads through fastp at Q25 and MiXCR, keeping productive beta chains. Here each entry gathers all rows of one CDR3 protein and keeps the most common genes and DNA. For this entry, the V and J calls and clone size follow TCRdb and not the study's own pipeline. The sample contains hundreds of thousands of distinct CDR3 sequences, 15% to 20% of them found a single time. The ten top clones hold approximately 20% of the sample.

The full study reports these points: Patients with persistent disease shared more public clonotypes (under 3,000) than newly diagnosed patients did (nearly 1,000). Sequencing and analysis were restricted to the TCR beta chain. Persistent Graves' disease patients showed lower TCR Shannon entropy and fewer highly expanded clones than newly diagnosed patients, suggesting clonal expansion. Because the primary lesion, thyroid tissue, could not be accessed, the study looked at peripheral blood alone. Preferential use of TRBV28, TRBJ1-2 and TRBJ2-5 was observed in persistent disease, whereas TRBV20-1 and TRBJ2-1 were favored in newly diagnosed disease. The authors acknowledged the small sample size as a limitation that may reduce accuracy.

The time point label corresponds to: newly diagnosed GD, antithyroid drugs for less than 3 months. RNA was extracted from PBMCs in TRIzol for both TCR sequencing and RNA sequencing. The diagnosis of Graves' disease followed American Thyroid Association guidelines. Patients for the study were recruited at an endocrinology department in Xi'an, China. Each patient gave 7.5 to 10 milliliters of peripheral blood, collected in an EDTA anticoagulant tube. Ficoll Paque Plus density gradient separation was used to isolate PBMCs, and no additional T cell sorting was done. An Agilent 2100 Bioanalyzer and agarose gel were used to assess RNA quality, and a NanoDrop 2000 was used to measure RNA concentration. The germline V gene specifies SGHDT as CDR1 and YYEEEE as CDR2. Including the terminal cysteine and phenylalanine, the CDR3 comprises 16 residues. Left in the record is the CDR3 DNA by itself, 48 bases read in frame from the first base. At the junction V is shortened by 4 bases and J by 2 bases; bases outside the gene matches: 7.

Only a few counts were recorded for this clonotype. Its binding antigen is unknown. Base qualities were left out, and no much larger clone turns up one base away. These data also formed part of another study, on T cells in Graves' hyperthyroidism and ophthalmopathy. Reported in the second study: Graves' hyperthyroidism was defined as stable when no progression to ophthalmopathy occurred over 18 months of follow-up. Hyperthyroidism patients were newly diagnosed, had a disease duration of under 2 months, and were aged 18 to 65 years. Any patient with an uncontrolled infection, another autoimmune disease, pregnancy or lactation was excluded. Diagnoses were based on clinical symptoms, serum thyroxine and TRAb, thyroid ultrasound and orbital computed tomography. For the first round of RT-PCR on the TCR CDR3, the HTBI primer set was used together with the Qiagen OneStep RT-PCR kit. Most expanded thyroid clonotypes (frequency above 0.001) were also found in blood, which suggests that blood repertoires may mirror thyroid immune responses. A 13 V-J signature model separated ophthalmopathy from stable hyperthyroidism, with 87.88% sensitivity and about 81% specificity in cross-validation and 80%/75% in testing. In validation, the model predicted progression to ophthalmopathy with 65% to 71% sensitivity and about 73% specificity, a median of 6.5 months before onset. TCR V-J signatures able to tell the groups apart were searched for in a discovery cohort of 90 to 100 patients, of whom roughly 42 had Graves' ophthalmopathy and 57 had stable Graves' hyperthyroidism. Prospective prediction of ophthalmopathy was tested in an independent validation cohort consisting of under 20 hyperthyroidism patients and 17 patients who later progressed to ophthalmopathy. The 100 or so discovery patients were randomly split 7:3 into training and test sets. Thyroid tissue and blood T-cell repertoires from six Graves' hyperthyroidism patients were also compared in the study. Following sampling, methimazole starting at 30 mg daily was given to hyperthyroidism patients, and high-dose intravenous methylprednisolone was given to ophthalmopathy patients. The libraries were constructed in a second round of multiplex PCR and then size-selected and purified. Sequencing of the libraries was done on an Illumina HiSeq2000 using paired-end 100 bp reads. Raw data were processed with SOAPnuke, discarding reads with adapters, uncalled bases, mean Phred below 15, or no exact constant-primer or identifier match. High-quality paired reads were merged using COPE v1.2.5, and each unique nucleotide sequence was defined as a clonotype. MiTCR v1.1 was used to align the clonotypes against IMGT TRBV, TRBD and TRBJ reference segments. The analysis was restricted to V-J combinations with a frequency above 0.0001, which together covered 99% to 99.2% of the repertoires. The TCS score was defined as the ratio of F50 (clonal expansion) to E x V (chaos), calculated using BLOSUM62-based TCRdist between CDR3 peptides within each V-J. Welch's t-statistics and random forest reduced around 510 V-J features to 13, which were used in a naive Bayes classifier (R e1071). Sample size was not statistically predetermined, and investigators were not blinded to group allocation. The paper describes TCR Vbeta CDR3 sequencing of 120 to 150 peripheral blood samples, made up of some 42 ophthalmopathy patients, approximately 73 hyperthyroidism patients and approximately 17 progressor patients.

The clonotype was recovered from a woman aged 25 to 45 with Graves disease. Donor details come from another sample of the same person, matched by shared clones. The sample here was peripheral blood mononuclear cells (PBMCs), taken at new diagnosis, from a patient treated with antithyroid drugs. Rearrangement joined TRBV5-6 to TRBJ2-2, and 8 junctional nucleotides match TRBD2. The CDR3 reads as follows: CASSGLSGGNTGELFF. DNA sequence: TGTGCCAGCAGCGGTCTCAGCGGGGGTAACACCGGGGAGCTGTTTTTT.